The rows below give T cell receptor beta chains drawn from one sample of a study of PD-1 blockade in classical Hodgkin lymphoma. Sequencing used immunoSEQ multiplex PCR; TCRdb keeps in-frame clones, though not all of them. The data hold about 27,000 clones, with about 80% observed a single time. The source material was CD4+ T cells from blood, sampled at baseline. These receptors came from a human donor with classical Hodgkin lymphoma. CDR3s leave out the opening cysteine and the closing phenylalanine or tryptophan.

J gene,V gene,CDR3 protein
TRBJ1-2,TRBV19,ASSIDLSRTYGYT
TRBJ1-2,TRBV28,ATRGSGYGYT
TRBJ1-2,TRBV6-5,ASSLAGWNYGYT
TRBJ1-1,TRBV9,ASSVSGGGTEAF
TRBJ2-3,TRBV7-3,ASSSIAGGGDTQY
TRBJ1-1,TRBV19,ASSMTLGQGGQRAF
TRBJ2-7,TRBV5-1,ASSLERGGLDEQY
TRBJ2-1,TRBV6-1,ASSAIRGYNEQF
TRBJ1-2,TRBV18,ASSSSYGYT
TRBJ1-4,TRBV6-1,ASSALGNEKLF
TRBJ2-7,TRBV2,ASSESGIMPYEQY
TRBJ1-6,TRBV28,ASSLGQENSPLH
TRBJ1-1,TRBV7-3,ASSLDGRGTEAF
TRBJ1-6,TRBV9,ASSVAENSPLH
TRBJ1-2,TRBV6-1,ASREMGGTNYGYT
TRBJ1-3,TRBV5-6,ATLRQGLGNTIY
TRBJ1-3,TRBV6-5,ASSYGWGGSGNTIY
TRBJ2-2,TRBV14,ASSLGGPTNTGELF
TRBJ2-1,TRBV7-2,ASSLDPGLSYNEQF
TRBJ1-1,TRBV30,AWNRGEAF
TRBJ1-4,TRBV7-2,ASSSDRRTNEKLF
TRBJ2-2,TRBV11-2,ASRRTGDTGELF
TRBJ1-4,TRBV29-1,SVAAQGNNEKLF
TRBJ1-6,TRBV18,ASSPGGAAYSPLH
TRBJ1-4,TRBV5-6,ASSFREKLF
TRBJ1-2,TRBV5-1,ASSLVAGGEVGYT